A single sample gave rise to the 15 T cell receptor beta chains below, sequenced in a study of cytomegalovirus exposure and HLA in healthy donors. Researchers ran the PCR with 60 Vbeta and 13 Jbeta primers. Profiled with immunoSEQ multiplex PCR; TCRdb holds only in-frame clones, not every one. Counted here are approximately 90,000 clones, more than 70% occurring once; the ten biggest clones make up over 3%. Sequencing used PBMCs. The receptor set was obtained from a man in his forties or fifties in good health and CMV-seronegative.

The chain carries TRBV7-2 and TRBJ1-5; D gene unclear. The germline V gene encodes CDR1 SGHTA and CDR2 FQGNSA. Trimming left V 4 bases short and J 4 bases short, with 8 bases between. The CDR3 has 13 amino acids. CDR3 protein: CASSSRGNQPQHF. The CDR3 DNA sequence: TGTGCCAGCAGCTCCCGGGGAAATCAGCCCCAGCATTTT.

The chain joins TRBV19 to TRBJ1-6; 7 bases map to TRBD1. The germline V gene has CDR1 LNHDA and CDR2 SQIVND (reference sequence). J was trimmed by 6 bases and V by 7 bases; bases with no gene match: 9. The CDR3 consists of 15 residues. CDR3 region: CASTLRQGVNSPLHF. In DNA, the CDR3 is TGTGCCAGTACCCTCAGACAGGGAGTTAATTCACCCCTCCACTTT. Full variable domain (outside the CDR3, taken from reference TRBV19 and TRBJ1-6): DGGITQSPKYLFRKEGQNVTLSCEQNLNHDAMYWYRQDPGQGLRLIYYSQIVNDFQKGDIAEGYSVSREKKESFPLTVTSAQKNPTAFYLCASTLRQGVNSPLHFGNGTRLTVT.

V and J are TRBV11-2 and TRBJ2-2, with 10 bases fitting TRBD2. Germline CDR1 reads SGHAT; CDR2 reads FQNNGV. With 1 base clipped from V and 5 bases from J, the junction kept 4 bases outside the gene matches. The CDR3 spans 16 residues. The chain's CDR3 is CASSLVAGGVTGELFF. DNA of the CDR3: TGTGCCAGCAGCTTAGTAGCGGGGGGAGTTACCGGGGAGCTGTTTTTT.

V usage is TRBV7-8 and J usage is TRBJ2-7, with 11 bases matching TRBD2. The germline V gene has CDR1 SGHVS and CDR2 FQNEAQ. V lost 2 bases and J lost 10; bases outside the gene matches: 10. The CDR3 totals 15 residues. CDR3 DNA: TGTGCCAGCAGCTTAAGTTGGTCTAGCGGGGGGCTCCAGTACTTC. Translation: CASSLSWSSGGLQYF.

The chain combines TRBV2 with TRBJ2-5, with TRBD2 matching 9 bases. Germline V gives CDR1 SNHLY, CDR2 FYNNEI. After removal of 6 bases from V and 1 base from J, the junction contained 9 bases not matched to a gene. The CDR3 consists of 16 residues. The CDR3 spells CASRESGGTSQETQYF. Here the CDR3 DNA reads TGTGCCAGCAGGGAAAGCGGGGGGACTTCCCAAGAGACCCAGTACTTC.

The chain carries TRBV6-5 and TRBJ2-1; TRBD1 is a possible D gene (6 bases). This CDR3 is 14 amino acids long. Trimming took off 4 bases at V and 3 bases at J, with 10 bases between the two ends. The V gene's germline CDR1 is MNHEY and CDR2 SVGAGI. Here the CDR3 reads CASSLGAYYNEQFF. The CDR3 nucleotides read TGTGCCAGCAGTTTGGGGGCCTACTACAATGAGCAGTTCTTC.

The CDR3 DNA is TGTGCCAGCAGCGTAGTAGGGGGGGCGAGCGGGGAGCTGTTTTTT. Amino acids: CASSVVGGASGELFF. The chain recombines TRBV9 with TRBJ2-2; possible D gene TRBD2, 7 bases. V lost 0 bases and J 7 bases, leaving 13 bases between the germline ends. The germline V gene encodes CDR1 SGDLS and CDR2 YYNGEE. This CDR3 has 15 residues.

The V call is TRBV28, the J call TRBJ1-1; D call uncertain. Deletions cut 5 bases from V and 10 bases from J, with 8 bases between. In germline, CDR1 is MDHEN, CDR2 SYDVKM. This CDR3 has 10 residues. The CDR3 DNA reads as TGTGCCAGCAGTATGTTCGGAGCTTTCTTT. Protein product: CASSMFGAFF. The full variable domain, completed using reference TRBV28 and TRBJ1-1, is DVKVTQSSRYLVKRTGEKVFLECVQDMDHENMFWYRQDPGLGLRLIYFSYDVKMKEKGDIPEGYSVSREKKERFSLILESASTNQTSMYLCASSMFGAFFGQGTRLTVV.

V usage is TRBV27 and J usage is TRBJ1-1; TRBD1 aligns across 7 bases. J lost 1 base, V lost 5 bases, and 4 bases had no gene match. Germline values: CDR1 MNHEY, CDR2 SMNVEV (reference sequence). This CDR3 has 14 residues. CDR3 nucleotide sequence: TGTGCCAGCAGTCGGGACAGACCGAACACTGAAGCTTTCTTT. This gives the protein CASSRDRPNTEAFF.

The V call is TRBV2, the J call TRBJ2-5; weak D call: TRBD2 (6 bases). Gene TRBJ2-7 matches the end of the DNA better, so the J call may be wrong. CDR3 length: 14 residues. CDR1 is SNHLY, CDR2 FYNNEI, per germline. CDR3 loop: CASRDGTANYEQYF. Written as DNA, the CDR3 is TGTGCCAGCAGGGACGGGACTGCCAACTACGAGCAGTACTTC.

V usage is TRBV7-6 and J usage is TRBJ2-5, with D possibly TRBD2 on 6 matching bases. Between the trimmed V and J ends, which lost 3 bases and 5 bases, there was a span of 19 bases. This CDR3 is built from 16 residues. The germline V gene encodes CDR1 SGHVS and CDR2 FNYEAQ. As DNA, the CDR3 is TGTGCCAGCAGCTTCACTCCTGGAAGGGGAGGCGAGACCCAGTACTTC. This gives the protein CASSFTPGRGGETQYF.

The chain recombines TRBV27 with TRBJ2-3; 7 positions agree with TRBD2. J gave up 11 bases and V 7 bases, and 12 bases lay outside the gene matches. The germline V gene encodes CDR1 MNHEY and CDR2 SMNVEV (reference sequence). The length of the CDR3 is 13 residues. The CDR3 sequence: CASTLSGGGEQYF. CDR3 coding DNA: TGTGCCAGCACCCTCTCAGGCGGGGGAGAGCAGTATTTT.

The chain couples TRBV11-2 to TRBJ2-3; the D is unclear. CDR1 SGHAT and CDR2 FQNNGV come from the germline V gene. V lost 3 bases to trimming and J lost 8 bases, with 3 bases between them. This CDR3 spans 10 amino acids. The CDR3 region is CASSFSTQYF. For the CDR3, the DNA is TGTGCCAGCAGCTTCAGTACGCAGTATTTT.

V is TRBV18 and J is TRBJ2-7, with a tentative D call TRBD2 (6 bases). CDR1 is KGHSH and CDR2 is LQKENI in the germline V gene. This CDR3 is 15 amino acids long. Deletions cut 1 base from V and 2 bases from J, with 12 bases between. The CDR3 is CASSPRAGGAYEQYF. CDR3 coding DNA: TGTGCCAGCTCACCACGGGCCGGGGGAGCCTACGAGCAGTACTTC.

The chain carries TRBV5-5 and TRBJ1-1, with 7 bases fitting TRBD1. Germline V CDR1 and CDR2: SGHKS, YYEKEE (reference sequence). The ends lost 4 bases at V and 0 bases at J; junction bases unmatched: 6. CDR3 length: 15 amino acids. In nucleotides, the CDR3 is TGTGCCAGCAGCAAGACAGGGACCCTGAACACTGAAGCTTTCTTT. This encodes CASSKTGTLNTEAFF. The variable domain in full, with the rest retrieved from reference TRBV5-5 and TRBJ1-1, is DAGVTQSPTHLIKTRGQQVTLRCSPISGHKSVSWYQQVLGQGPQFIFQYYEKEERGRGNFPDRFSARQFPNYSSELNVNALLLGDSALYLCASSKTGTLNTEAFFGQGTRLTVV.